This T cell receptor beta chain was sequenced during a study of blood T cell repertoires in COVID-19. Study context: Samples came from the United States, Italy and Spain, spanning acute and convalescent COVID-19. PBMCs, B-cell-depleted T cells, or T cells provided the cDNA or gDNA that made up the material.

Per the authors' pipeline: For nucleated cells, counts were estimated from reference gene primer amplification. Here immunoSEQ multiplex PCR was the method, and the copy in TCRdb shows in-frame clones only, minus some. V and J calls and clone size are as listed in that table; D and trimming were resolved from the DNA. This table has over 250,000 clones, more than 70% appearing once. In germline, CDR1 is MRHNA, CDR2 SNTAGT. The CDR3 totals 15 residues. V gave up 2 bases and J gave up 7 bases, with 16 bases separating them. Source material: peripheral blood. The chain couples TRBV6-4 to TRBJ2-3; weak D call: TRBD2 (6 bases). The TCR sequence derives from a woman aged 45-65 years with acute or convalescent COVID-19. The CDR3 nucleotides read TGTGCCAGCAGTGACCCGGGACTCCCCGAGAATACGCAGTATTTT. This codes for CASSDPGLPENTQYF.